The rows below give T cell receptor beta chains drawn from one sample of a study of HIV-infected patients and healthy controls. Each CDR3 protein is one row after TCRdb ran MiXCR on the 5' RACE reads. The top ten hold approximately 5.2% of the sample, which has tens of thousands of distinct CDR3 sequences, roughly a sixth seen once. Sequenced sample: CD4+ T cells from blood. These receptors originate from a human donor in good health. The CDR3 runs from the conserved cysteine through the conserved F or W. Fields, in order: V gene, CDR3 length, D gene, J gene, clone size, CDR3 protein, CDR3 DNA. A D gene is named only where the DNA matches it firmly. Size values are once, few and many counts, or a class for expanded clones, and some rows have none.

V gene: TRBV20-1; CDR3 length: 14; D gene: .; J gene: TRBJ2-5; clone size: many; CDR3 protein: CSARVGGASETQYF; CDR3 DNA: TGCAGTGCTAGAGTGGGGGGGGCCTCCGAGACCCAGTACTTC
V gene: TRBV7-2; CDR3 length: 13; D gene: .; J gene: TRBJ1-1; clone size: .; CDR3 protein: CASSLGNRFEAFF; CDR3 DNA: TGTGCCAGCAGTTTAGGGAATAGGTTTGAAGCTTTCTTT
V gene: TRBV9; CDR3 length: 14; D gene: TRBD2; J gene: TRBJ2-7; clone size: few; CDR3 protein: CASSVIAGRGEQYF; CDR3 DNA: TGTGCCAGCAGCGTTATAGCGGGAAGGGGCGAGCAGTACTTC
V gene: TRBV7-3; CDR3 length: 14; D gene: .; J gene: TRBJ2-2; clone size: many; CDR3 protein: CASSLTTNTGELFF; CDR3 DNA: TGTGCCAGCAGCTTAACCACGAACACCGGGGAGCTGTTTTTT
V gene: TRBV20-1; CDR3 length: 13; D gene: TRBD2; J gene: TRBJ2-1; clone size: few; CDR3 protein: CSALAGGSGEQFF; CDR3 DNA: TGCAGTGCCCTAGCGGGAGGATCGGGTGAGCAGTTCTTC
V gene: TRBV15; CDR3 length: 14; D gene: TRBD2; J gene: TRBJ2-3; clone size: .; CDR3 protein: CATSSRDYTDTQYF; CDR3 DNA: TGTGCCACCAGCAGCCGGGACTACACAGATACGCAGTATTTT
V gene: TRBV11-2; CDR3 length: 14; D gene: .; J gene: TRBJ2-3; clone size: .; CDR3 protein: CAGKGGPSTDTQYF; CDR3 DNA: TGTGCCGGAAAGGGGGGTCCTAGCACAGATACGCAGTATTTT
V gene: TRBV10-3; CDR3 length: 12; D gene: .; J gene: TRBJ2-7; clone size: .; CDR3 protein: CAISDTIYEQYF; CDR3 DNA: TGTGCCATCAGTGATACGATCTACGAGCAGTACTTC
V gene: TRBV28; CDR3 length: 13; D gene: .; J gene: TRBJ2-3; clone size: .; CDR3 protein: CATSVPSTDTQYF; CDR3 DNA: TGTGCCACCAGCGTCCCTAGCACAGATACGCAGTATTTT
V gene: TRBV7-2; CDR3 length: 13; D gene: .; J gene: TRBJ2-1; clone size: few; CDR3 protein: CASSRLVRDEQFF; CDR3 DNA: TGTGCCAGCAGCCGACTAGTTCGCGATGAGCAGTTCTTC
V gene: TRBV12-3/TRBV12-4; CDR3 length: 16; D gene: TRBD1; J gene: TRBJ2-3; clone size: many; CDR3 protein: CASSFFGTGGTDTQYF; CDR3 DNA: TGTGCCAGCAGTTTTTTCGGGACAGGGGGCACAGATACGCAGTATTTT
V gene: TRBV6-2/TRBV6-3; CDR3 length: 15; D gene: .; J gene: TRBJ2-7; clone size: few; CDR3 protein: CASSTTGTSTYEQYF; CDR3 DNA: TGTGCCAGCAGTACTACCGGGACATCTACCTACGAGCAGTACTTC
V gene: TRBV7-9; CDR3 length: 12; D gene: .; J gene: TRBJ1-2; clone size: few; CDR3 protein: CASSSTMEGYTF; CDR3 DNA: TGTGCCAGCAGCTCCACCATGGAAGGCTACACCTTC
V gene: TRBV20-1; CDR3 length: 11; D gene: .; J gene: TRBJ1-1; clone size: many; CDR3 protein: CSAPWGRGAFF; CDR3 DNA: TGCAGTGCTCCCTGGGGGCGGGGAGCTTTCTTT
V gene: TRBV7-3; CDR3 length: 20; D gene: .; J gene: TRBJ2-3; clone size: .; CDR3 protein: CASSSKGQGSGPGGRDTQYF; CDR3 DNA: TGTGCCAGCAGCTCAAAGGGTCAGGGTAGTGGCCCAGGAGGGCGAGATACGCAGTATTTT
V gene: TRBV29-1; CDR3 length: 11; D gene: .; J gene: TRBJ1-1; clone size: many; CDR3 protein: CSVGRGSYAFF; CDR3 DNA: TGCAGCGTTGGCAGGGGTAGTTACGCTTTCTTT
V gene: TRBV7-9; CDR3 length: 14; D gene: .; J gene: TRBJ1-1; clone size: few; CDR3 protein: CASGYGQLNTEAFF; CDR3 DNA: TGTGCCAGCGGATATGGACAGCTGAACACTGAAGCTTTCTTT
V gene: TRBV7-2; CDR3 length: 15; D gene: TRBD2; J gene: TRBJ2-1; clone size: .; CDR3 protein: CASSSRTRGYNEQFF; CDR3 DNA: TGTGCCAGCAGCTCGCGGACTAGAGGCTACAATGAGCAGTTCTTC
V gene: TRBV27; CDR3 length: 17; D gene: TRBD1; J gene: TRBJ1-2; clone size: .; CDR3 protein: CASSSAGTGGSIYGYTF; CDR3 DNA: TGTGCCAGCAGTTCCGCCGGGACAGGGGGATCTATCTATGGCTACACCTTC
V gene: TRBV7-2; CDR3 length: 14; D gene: TRBD1; J gene: TRBJ1-5; clone size: .; CDR3 protein: CASSLGQNNQPQHF; CDR3 DNA: TGTGCCAGCAGCCTGGGACAGAACAATCAGCCCCAGCATTTT
V gene: TRBV21-1; CDR3 length: 15; D gene: .; J gene: TRBJ1-1; clone size: many; CDR3 protein: CASSNDRAGNTEAFF; CDR3 DNA: TGTGCCAGCAGCAATGACAGGGCCGGGAACACTGAAGCTTTCTTT
V gene: TRBV2; CDR3 length: 17; D gene: .; J gene: TRBJ2-1; clone size: few; CDR3 protein: CASRFKGLPRNYNEQFF; CDR3 DNA: TGTGCCAGCAGATTCAAGGGACTCCCCAGAAACTACAATGAGCAGTTCTTC
V gene: TRBV5-6; CDR3 length: 13; D gene: .; J gene: TRBJ2-1; clone size: .; CDR3 protein: CASSRVGNNEQFF; CDR3 DNA: TGTGCCAGCAGCCGAGTCGGGAACAATGAGCAGTTCTTC
V gene: TRBV5-5; CDR3 length: 15; D gene: TRBD2; J gene: TRBJ2-3; clone size: few; CDR3 protein: CASSWGGTSTDTQYF; CDR3 DNA: TGTGCCAGCAGCTGGGGGGGGACTAGCACAGATACGCAGTATTTT
V gene: TRBV4-3; CDR3 length: 18; D gene: TRBD1; J gene: TRBJ1-6; clone size: few; CDR3 protein: CASSQDSPQGVRNSPLHF; CDR3 DNA: TGCGCCAGCAGCCAAGATTCGCCTCAGGGGGTTAGGAATTCACCCCTCCACTTT
V gene: TRBV20-1; CDR3 length: 15; D gene: .; J gene: TRBJ2-3; clone size: few; CDR3 protein: CSAISIYRRGDTQYF; CDR3 DNA: TGCAGTGCTATTTCTATCTACAGGCGGGGAGATACGCAGTATTTT
V gene: TRBV6-2/TRBV6-3; CDR3 length: 16; D gene: .; J gene: TRBJ2-7; clone size: many; CDR3 protein: CASSKNPGQSSYEQYF; CDR3 DNA: TGTGCCAGCAGCAAGAACCCCGGACAGAGCTCCTACGAGCAGTACTTC
V gene: TRBV29-1; CDR3 length: 10; D gene: .; J gene: TRBJ2-7; clone size: once; CDR3 protein: CSAGTYEQYF; CDR3 DNA: TGCAGCGCCGGGACCTACGAGCAGTACTTC
V gene: TRBV29-1; CDR3 length: 12; D gene: .; J gene: TRBJ1-2; clone size: medium-sized; CDR3 protein: CSVEGWAGGYTF; CDR3 DNA: TGCAGCGTTGAAGGTTGGGCGGGGGGCTACACCTTC
V gene: TRBV19; CDR3 length: 16; D gene: .; J gene: TRBJ1-6; clone size: .; CDR3 protein: CASREYGTTVASPLHF; CDR3 DNA: TGTGCCAGTAGGGAATACGGGACAACCGTGGCTTCACCCCTCCACTTT
V gene: TRBV28; CDR3 length: 17; D gene: TRBD1; J gene: TRBJ1-4; clone size: few; CDR3 protein: CASSPQTGGITNEKLFF; CDR3 DNA: TGTGCCAGCAGTCCCCAGACAGGGGGCATAACTAATGAAAAACTGTTTTTT
V gene: TRBV5-1; CDR3 length: 16; D gene: .; J gene: TRBJ2-5; clone size: .; CDR3 protein: CANSLIQGKGQETQYF; CDR3 DNA: TGCGCCAACAGCCTAATACAGGGAAAGGGGCAAGAGACCCAGTACTTC
V gene: TRBV4-3; CDR3 length: 16; D gene: TRBD2; J gene: TRBJ2-5; clone size: many; CDR3 protein: CASSRQGGLAQETQYF; CDR3 DNA: TGCGCCAGCAGCCGCCAAGGAGGACTAGCGCAAGAGACCCAGTACTTC
V gene: TRBV9; CDR3 length: 20; D gene: .; J gene: TRBJ1-3; clone size: few; CDR3 protein: CASSVVMFRASSDSGNTIYF; CDR3 DNA: TGTGCCAGCAGCGTAGTCATGTTCAGGGCTTCCTCTGACTCTGGAAACACCATATATTTT
V gene: TRBV18; CDR3 length: 15; D gene: TRBD1; J gene: TRBJ2-3; clone size: .; CDR3 protein: CASSRDRATTDTQYF; CDR3 DNA: TGTGCCAGCTCACGTGACAGGGCCACAACAGATACGCAGTATTTT
V gene: TRBV2; CDR3 length: 14; D gene: .; J gene: TRBJ2-7; clone size: .; CDR3 protein: CASSEQLVPSEQYF; CDR3 DNA: TGTGCCAGCAGCGAGCAACTAGTGCCCAGCGAGCAGTACTTC
V gene: TRBV7-2; CDR3 length: 15; D gene: TRBD2; J gene: TRBJ2-1; clone size: .; CDR3 protein: CASSPGTSVYNEQFF; CDR3 DNA: TGTGCCAGCAGCCCCGGGACTAGCGTGTACAATGAGCAGTTCTTC
V gene: TRBV4-3; CDR3 length: 15; D gene: .; J gene: TRBJ2-2; clone size: few; CDR3 protein: CASSLGPPGAGELFF; CDR3 DNA: TGCGCCAGCAGCCTGGGCCCCCCGGGGGCCGGGGAGCTGTTTTTT
V gene: TRBV12-3/TRBV12-4; CDR3 length: 13; D gene: .; J gene: TRBJ2-5; clone size: few; CDR3 protein: CASSLTNQETQYF; CDR3 DNA: TGTGCCAGCAGTCTAACGAACCAAGAGACCCAGTACTTC
V gene: TRBV10-3; CDR3 length: 13; D gene: .; J gene: TRBJ2-7; clone size: few; CDR3 protein: CAISEGPTYEQYF; CDR3 DNA: TGTGCCATCAGTGAAGGGCCAACCTACGAGCAGTACTTC
V gene: TRBV3-1; CDR3 length: 15; D gene: .; J gene: TRBJ2-3; clone size: few; CDR3 protein: CASSQDRWGRDTQYF; CDR3 DNA: TGTGCCAGCAGCCAAGATCGATGGGGTAGAGATACGCAGTATTTT
V gene: TRBV6-2/TRBV6-3; CDR3 length: 11; D gene: .; J gene: TRBJ1-1; clone size: .; CDR3 protein: CASSVDPEAFF; CDR3 DNA: TGTGCCAGCAGCGTCGACCCTGAAGCTTTCTTT
V gene: TRBV3-1; CDR3 length: 11; D gene: .; J gene: TRBJ1-3; clone size: few; CDR3 protein: CASSHKNTIYF; CDR3 DNA: TGTGCCAGCAGCCATAAAAACACCATATATTTT
V gene: TRBV7-2; CDR3 length: 13; D gene: .; J gene: TRBJ2-2; clone size: .; CDR3 protein: CASSQTLAEELFF; CDR3 DNA: TGTGCCAGCAGCCAAACCCTAGCTGAGGAGCTGTTTTTT
V gene: TRBV7-9; CDR3 length: 14; D gene: .; J gene: TRBJ2-3; clone size: few; CDR3 protein: CASSFEGSTDTQYF; CDR3 DNA: TGTGCCAGCAGCTTTGAAGGGAGCACAGATACGCAGTATTTT
V gene: TRBV29-1; CDR3 length: 15; D gene: .; J gene: TRBJ1-6; clone size: .; CDR3 protein: CSARSEGGLNSPLHF; CDR3 DNA: TGCAGCGCCCGATCGGAAGGGGGGCTTAATTCACCCCTCCACTTT
V gene: TRBV3-1; CDR3 length: 15; D gene: TRBD1; J gene: TRBJ2-1; clone size: few; CDR3 protein: CASSPRTGDHNEQFF; CDR3 DNA: TGTGCCAGCAGCCCGCGGACAGGGGACCACAATGAGCAGTTCTTC
V gene: TRBV30; CDR3 length: 16; D gene: TRBD1; J gene: TRBJ1-1; clone size: .; CDR3 protein: CAWVRDRVSVNTEAFF; CDR3 DNA: TGTGCCTGGGTCCGGGACAGGGTTTCGGTGAACACTGAAGCTTTCTTT